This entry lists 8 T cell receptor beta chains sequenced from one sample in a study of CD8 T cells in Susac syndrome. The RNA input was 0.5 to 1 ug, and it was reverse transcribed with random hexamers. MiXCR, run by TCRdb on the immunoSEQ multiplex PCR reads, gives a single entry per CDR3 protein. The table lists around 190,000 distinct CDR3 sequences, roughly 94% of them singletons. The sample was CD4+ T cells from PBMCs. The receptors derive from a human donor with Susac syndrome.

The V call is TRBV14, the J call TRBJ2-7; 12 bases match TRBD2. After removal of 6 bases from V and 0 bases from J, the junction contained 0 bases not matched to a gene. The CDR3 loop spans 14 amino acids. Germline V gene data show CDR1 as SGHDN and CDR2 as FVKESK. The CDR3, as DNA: TGTGCCAGCAGACTAGCGGGGGGCTCCTACGAGCAGTACTTC. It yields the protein CASRLAGGSYEQYF.

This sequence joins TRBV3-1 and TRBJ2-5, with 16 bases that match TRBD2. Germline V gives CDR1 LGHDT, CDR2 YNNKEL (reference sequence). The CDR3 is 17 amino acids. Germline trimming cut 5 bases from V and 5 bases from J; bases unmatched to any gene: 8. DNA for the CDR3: TGTGCCAGCAGCTCCGGGACTAGCGGGGGGGCAATGGAGACCCAGTACTTC. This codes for CASSSGTSGGAMETQYF.

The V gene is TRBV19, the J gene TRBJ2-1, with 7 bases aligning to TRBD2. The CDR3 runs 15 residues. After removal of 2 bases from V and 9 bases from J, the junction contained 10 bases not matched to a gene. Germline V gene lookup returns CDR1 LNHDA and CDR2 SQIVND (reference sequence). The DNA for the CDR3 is TGTGCCAGTAGTATAAGACTAGCCCTAAACTCTGAGCAGTTCTTC. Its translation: CASSIRLALNSEQFF.

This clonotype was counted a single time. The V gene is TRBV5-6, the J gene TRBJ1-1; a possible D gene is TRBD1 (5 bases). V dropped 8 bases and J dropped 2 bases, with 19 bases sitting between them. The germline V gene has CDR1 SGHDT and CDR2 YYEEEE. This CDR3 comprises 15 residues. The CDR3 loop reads CASKGANPINTEAFF. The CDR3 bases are TGTGCCAGTAAAGGGGCTAACCCGATCAACACTGAAGCTTTCTTT.

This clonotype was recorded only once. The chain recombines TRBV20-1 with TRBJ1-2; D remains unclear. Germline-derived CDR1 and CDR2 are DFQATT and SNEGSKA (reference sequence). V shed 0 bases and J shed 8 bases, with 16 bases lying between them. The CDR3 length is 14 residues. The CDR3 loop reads CSARDVTVTGGYTF. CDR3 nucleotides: TGCAGTGCTAGAGATGTTACAGTCACGGGCGGCTACACCTTC.

The CDR3 sequence: CAWSAARETQYF. CDR3 nucleotide sequence: TGTGCCTGGAGTGCAGCGAGGGAGACCCAGTACTTC. The J gene is TRBJ2-5, the V gene TRBV30; D call uncertain. This CDR3 comprises 12 residues. Germline lookup yields CDR1 GTSNPN and CDR2 SVGIG (reference sequence). V was trimmed by 1 base and J by 5 bases, leaving 8 bases between them.

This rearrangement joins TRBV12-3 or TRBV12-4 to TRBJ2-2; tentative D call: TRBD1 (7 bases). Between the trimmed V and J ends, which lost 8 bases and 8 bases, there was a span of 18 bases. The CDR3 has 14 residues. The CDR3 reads CASGRTGGGGELFF. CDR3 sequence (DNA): TGTGCCAGCGGACGGACAGGTGGAGGGGGGGAGCTGTTTTTT.

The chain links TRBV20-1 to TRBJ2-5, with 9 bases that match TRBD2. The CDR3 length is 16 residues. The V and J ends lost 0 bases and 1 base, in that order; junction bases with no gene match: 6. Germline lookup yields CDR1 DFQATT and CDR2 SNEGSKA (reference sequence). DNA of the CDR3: TGCAGTGCTAGAGATCGAGTAGCGGGGGCCCAAGAGACCCAGTACTTC. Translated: CSARDRVAGAQETQYF.